The 2 T cell receptor beta chains below were found in one sample sequenced in a study of molecular identifiers for immune sequencing clone quantification. Each CDR3 protein is one row after TCRdb ran MiXCR on the PCR reads. The table shows about 640,000 distinct CDR3 sequences, with around 20% occurring only once. The source material was naive CD8+ T cells from blood, with Jurkat cell RNA spiked in. Described subset: FACS-sorted CD8+CD4-CCR7+CD45RA+ naive T cells. The receptor set was obtained from a human donor in good health. Some libraries in this study had Jurkat cell RNA spiked in.

This chain uses TRBV10-2 with TRBJ2-2; 11 bases match TRBD2. V lost 9 bases, J lost 4 bases, and 10 bases stayed unmatched. The length of the CDR3 is 16 residues. Germline V gene sequence: CDR1 WSHSY, CDR2 SAAADI. The chain's CDR3 is CASPTSGAAGTGELFF. The CDR3 nucleotides read TGCGCCAGTCCGACTAGCGGGGCCGCGGGCACCGGGGAGCTGTTTTTT.

This clonotype was detected ten times or more. A much larger clone differs by one base, so this may be a read error. V gene TRBV14 combines with J gene TRBJ1-1; the D is unclear. The CDR3 consists of 12 residues. Between the trimmed V and J ends, which lost 3 bases and 2 bases, there was a span of 4 bases. CDR1 is SGHDN, CDR2 FVKESK, per germline. The CDR3 loop reads CASSQINTEAFF. DNA of the CDR3: TGTGCCAGCAGCCAGATAAACACTGAAGCTTTCTTT.